This T cell receptor beta chain came from a study of graft-versus-host responses after intestinal transplantation. Profiled with immunoSEQ multiplex PCR; TCRdb holds only in-frame clones, not every one. This sample has approximately 19,000 clones, with about 65% found just once. Intraepithelial and lamina propria lymphocytes were released after the graft tissue was processed. Germline values: CDR1 SNHLY, CDR2 FYNNEI. Trimming removed 7 bases from V and 3 bases from J, with 10 bases in between. The CDR3 loop spans 13 amino acids. This clone was observed once. The V call is TRBV2, the J call TRBJ2-4; D is perhaps TRBD1 (6 bases). Sequencing used ileum tissue, obtained around 20 days after intestinal transplant. The sequence was obtained from a human patient who received an intestinal transplant, so some T cells may come from the graft donor. This chain's CDR3 is CASTGVVKNIQYF. In nucleotides, the CDR3 is TGTGCCAGCACAGGGGTAGTCAAAAACATTCAGTACTTC. Full variable domain (rest looked up from reference TRBV2 and TRBJ2-4): EPEVTQTPSHQVTQMGQEVILRCVPISNHLYFYWYRQILGQKVEFLVSFYNNEISEKSEIFDDQFSVERPDGSNFTLKIRSTKLEDSAMYFCASTGVVKNIQYFGAGTRLSVL.